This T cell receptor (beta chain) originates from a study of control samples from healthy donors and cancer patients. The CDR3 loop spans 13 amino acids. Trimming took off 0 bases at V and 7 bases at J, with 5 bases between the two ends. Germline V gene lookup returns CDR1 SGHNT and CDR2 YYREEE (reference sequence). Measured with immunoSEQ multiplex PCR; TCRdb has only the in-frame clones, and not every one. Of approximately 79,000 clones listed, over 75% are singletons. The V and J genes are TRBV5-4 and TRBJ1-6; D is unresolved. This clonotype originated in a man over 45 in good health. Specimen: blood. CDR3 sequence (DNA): TGTGCCAGCAGCTTGGACGGAAATTCACCCCTCCACTTT. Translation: CASSLDGNSPLHF.